Shown below are 24 T cell receptor beta chains from a single sample sequenced in a study of shared clonotypes between healthy human individuals. Measured with immunoSEQ multiplex PCR; TCRdb has only the in-frame clones, and not every one. Counted here are about 690,000 clones, 90% occurring once; the ten biggest clones make up about 34%. The sample comprised memory CD8+ T cells from PBMCs. Subset meaning: CD45RO+ cells pooled with CCR7-negative TemRA cells. The receptors shown here come from a man between 18 and 29 years old in good health. Some clones in this sample may be carry-over from other donors' samples.

V usage is TRBV9 and J usage is TRBJ2-1, with TRBD2 identical over 9 bases. CDR1 is SGDLS, CDR2 YYNGEE, per germline. Unmatched junction bases numbered 11, after V lost 4 bases and J lost 9 bases. This CDR3 contains 15 residues. The CDR3 is CASSPSGRPSFEQFF. The DNA for the CDR3 is TGTGCCAGCAGCCCAAGCGGGAGGCCATCATTTGAGCAGTTCTTC.

In its sample, this clone was seen many times. The chain couples TRBV6-1 to TRBJ1-5; 7 bases line up with TRBD1. V dropped 0 bases and J dropped 2; count of bases not matched to a gene: 4. Germline CDR1 is MNHNS and CDR2 is SASEGT. The CDR3 runs 16 residues. In DNA form, the CDR3 reads TGTGCCAGCAGTGAAGCTGAGGGGGCCGGCAATCAGCCCCAGCATTTT. Encoded protein: CASSEAEGAGNQPQHF.

V usage is TRBV9 and J usage is TRBJ1-1; D unclear. Trimming removed 0 bases at V and 1 base at J, with 7 bases between. CDR3 length: 14 residues. The germline V gene encodes CDR1 SGDLS and CDR2 YYNGEE. The CDR3 loop reads CASSVDGTNTEAFF. DNA for the CDR3: TGTGCCAGCAGCGTAGACGGCACGAACACTGAAGCTTTCTTT.

The chain employs TRBV7-9 and TRBJ2-7, with 8 bases lining up with TRBD1. CDR1 SEHNR and CDR2 FQNEAQ come from the germline V gene (reference sequence). The CDR3 runs 15 residues. Germline trimming cut 0 bases from V and 7 bases from J; bases unmatched to any gene: 8. CDR3 nucleotide sequence: TGTGCCAGCAGCTTAGCGGTCCAGGGGGCAAGGGAGCAGTACTTC. It specifies CASSLAVQGAREQYF.

This chain connects TRBV4-1 to TRBJ1-1; 9 bases match TRBD1. CDR3 length: 16 residues. Germline CDR1 is MGHRA and CDR2 is YSYEKL. Trimming removed 2 bases from V and 3 bases from J; junction bases left unmatched: 7. CDR3 nucleotides: TGCGCCAGCAGCCAAAAAGGACGGGACAGGGACACTGAAGCTTTCTTT. Its protein product is CASSQKGRDRDTEAFF.

CDR3 DNA: TGTGCCAGCAGCATCCCCCGGGGCCAAACGGGTGGCTACACCTTC. Translation gives CASSIPRGQTGGYTF. The chain carries TRBV21-1 and TRBJ1-2. TRBV21-1 is a pseudogene. This CDR3 has 15 residues.

This chain links TRBV19 with TRBJ2-5; 7 bases align to TRBD2. The better agreement between TRBJ2-7 and the DNA end casts doubt on the J call. The CDR3 is 12 amino acids. Per the germline V gene, CDR1 is LNHDA and CDR2 is SQIVND (reference sequence). The CDR3 DNA sequence: TGTGCCAGTAACACCGGGGGGAACGAGCAGTACTTC. It specifies CASNTGGNEQYF.

The chain uses TRBV9 and TRBJ2-6, with 7 bases that match TRBD1. This CDR3 region has 18 residues. CDR1 is SGDLS and CDR2 is YYNGEE in the germline V gene. Trimming at V came to 0 bases and at J to 2 bases, leaving 8 bases not matched to a gene. CDR3 in amino acids: CASSVAPGGITGANVLTF. CDR3 bases: TGTGCCAGCAGCGTAGCTCCAGGGGGAATTACTGGGGCCAACGTCCTGACTTTC.

This clone was found once. The rearrangement uses TRBV27 and TRBJ2-5, with unresolved D. The CDR3 covers 14 residues. Between the trimmed V and J ends, which lost 3 bases and 3 bases, there was a span of 11 bases. The germline CDR1 and CDR2 sequences are MNHEY and SMNVEV (reference sequence). CDR3 residues: CASSFGRAKETQYF. The CDR3 coding sequence is TGTGCCAGCAGTTTTGGTAGGGCGAAAGAGACCCAGTACTTC.

This clone has only one observation. The sample carries other DNA sequences with the same CDR3. The chain combines TRBV6-5 with TRBJ2-3; D might be TRBD1 (5 bases). From germline, CDR1 is MNHEY and CDR2 SVGAGI. The CDR3 extends over 14 amino acids. V was shortened by 2 bases and J by 4 bases, with 10 bases between the two germline ends. CDR3 residues: CASSYGWGSDTQYF. In DNA, the CDR3 is TGTGCCAGCAGTTACGGCTGGGGCTCAGATACGCAGTATTTT.

This sequence joins TRBV27 and TRBJ2-1, with D perhaps TRBD1 (5 bases). This CDR3 has 13 residues. V was pared by 10 bases and J by 3 bases, with 13 bases between. Germline values: CDR1 MNHEY, CDR2 SMNVEV (reference sequence). The CDR3 DNA follows: TGTGCCACCCAAGACAGCCTCTACAATGAGCAGTTCTTC. Its protein product is CATQDSLYNEQFF.

The rearrangement links TRBV27 to TRBJ2-5; no clear D gene. The germline V gene encodes CDR1 MNHEY and CDR2 SMNVEV (reference sequence). V lost 5 bases and J lost 0, with 4 bases in between. The CDR3 extends over 12 amino acids. CDR3 loop: CASSPNQETQYF. The CDR3 nucleotides read TGTGCCAGCAGTCCAAACCAAGAGACCCAGTACTTC.

This clone has a single count. The rearrangement uses TRBV4-3 and TRBJ2-7; 8 bases align to TRBD1. The CDR3 spans 14 residues. From germline, CDR1 is LGHNA and CDR2 YSLEER. V shed 3 bases, J shed 5 bases, and the junction held 6 bases outside the gene matches. The CDR3 bases are TGCGCCAGCAGCCAGAGGACAGGGAGGAACGAGCAGTACTTC. This codes for CASSQRTGRNEQYF.

This chain connects TRBV7-6 to TRBJ2-5; 7 positions match TRBD1. This CDR3 has 17 amino acids. Germline assignment: CDR1 SGHVS and CDR2 FNYEAQ. V lost 1 base to trimming and J lost 4 bases; unmatched junction nucleotides: 12. The CDR3 DNA reads TGTGCCAGCAGCTTAGAGGGGGCTTCGAAGGCCAGAGAGACCCAGTACTTC. Translating gives CASSLEGASKARETQYF.

The chain uses TRBV7-8 and TRBJ1-2; 8 bases line up with TRBD1. V shed 3 bases and J 0 bases; nucleotides not matched to a gene: 3. The length of the CDR3 is 15 residues. Looked up from germline, CDR1 is SGHVS and CDR2 is FQNEAQ. This CDR3 reads CASSLDRVANYGYTF. The CDR3 DNA reads TGTGCCAGCAGCTTGGACAGGGTAGCTAACTATGGCTACACCTTC.

The chain is built from TRBV5-6 and TRBJ2-3; D gene unclear. This CDR3 comprises 14 residues. The V gene's germline CDR1 is SGHDT and CDR2 YYEEEE. V lost 0 bases to trimming and J lost 1 base, with 6 bases between them. The CDR3 protein is CASSLDQGTDTQYF. DNA for the CDR3: TGTGCCAGCAGCTTGGACCAGGGCACAGATACGCAGTATTTT.

Remarks on this clone: Other nucleotide sequences in the sample specify the same CDR3. This sequence joins TRBV27 and TRBJ2-2; a weak D match, TRBD1 (6 bases). Germline V CDR1 and CDR2: MNHEY, SMNVEV (reference sequence). V was cut by 4 bases and J by 6 bases, with 9 bases left in between. The CDR3 has 13 residues. This CDR3 reads CASSSRGPGELFF. CDR3 bases: TGTGCCAGCAGTTCCAGGGGACCCGGGGAGCTGTTTTTT.

The V call is TRBV27, the J call TRBJ2-5, with 10 bases identical to TRBD2. V shed 5 bases and J 2 bases; nucleotides not matched to a gene: 5. Germline V lookup: CDR1 MNHEY, CDR2 SMNVEV (reference sequence). The CDR3 loop spans 15 amino acids. The CDR3 loop reads CASSTGLADQETQYF. CDR3 coding DNA: TGTGCCAGCAGTACAGGACTAGCGGATCAAGAGACCCAGTACTTC.

The rearrangement uses TRBV27 and TRBJ2-7, with D possibly being TRBD2 (6 bases). The CDR3 sequence is 16 residues long. V was pared by 6 bases and J by 4 bases, with 22 bases between. Looked up from germline, CDR1 is MNHEY and CDR2 is SMNVEV (reference sequence). This CDR3 reads CASSPYVRRSGYEQYF. The CDR3, as DNA: TGTGCCAGCAGCCCCTACGTGCGAAGGAGCGGGTACGAGCAGTACTTC.

The V call is TRBV28, the J call TRBJ1-4; the D gene is possibly TRBD1 (6 bases). Germline CDR1 reads MDHEN; CDR2 reads SYDVKM. Trimming left V 2 bases short and J 7 bases short, with 11 bases between. The CDR3 runs to 14 residues. The CDR3 DNA sequence: TGTGCCAGCAGTTTAAGGCAGGGGTTTGAAAAACTGTTTTTT. It codes for CASSLRQGFEKLFF.

The chain uses TRBV7-8 and TRBJ2-5, with unresolved D. The CDR3 totals 14 residues. CDR1 and CDR2 (germline): SGHVS, FQNEAQ. The germline V and J ends were trimmed by 7 bases and 4 bases, with 16 bases remaining between them. Written as DNA, the CDR3 is TGTGCCAGCAAGCTTAGGCTTGGGGTAGAGACCCAGTACTTC. Translated, it gives CASKLRLGVETQYF. Looking up the rest from reference TRBV7-8 and TRBJ2-5 gives the full variable domain: GAGVSQSPRYKVAKRGQDVALRCDPISGHVSLFWYQQALGQGPEFLTYFQNEAQLDKSGLPSDRFFAERPEGSVSTLKIQRTQQEDSAVYLCASKLRLGVETQYFGPGTRLLVL.

The chain recombines TRBV4-1 with TRBJ2-7; 10 nucleotides agree with TRBD2. The germline V gene has CDR1 MGHRA and CDR2 YSYEKL. V shed 1 base, J shed 1 base, and the junction held 7 bases outside the gene matches. This CDR3 is built from 17 residues. CDR3 residues: CASSQAQREGPSYEQYF. CDR3 sequence (DNA): TGCGCCAGCAGCCAAGCCCAGCGGGAGGGCCCGTCCTACGAGCAGTACTTC.

The CDR3 nucleotides read TGTGCCAGCTGCAGGAGCGGGAGCACCGGGGAGCTGTTTTTT. Protein product: CASCRSGSTGELFF. The rearrangement joins TRBV28 to TRBJ2-2; 8 bases fit TRBD2. V was clipped by 8 bases and J by 4 bases; unmatched bases: 6. In germline, CDR1 is MDHEN, CDR2 SYDVKM. There are 14 residues in the CDR3.

In this sample, this clone turned up once. The chain uses TRBV5-6 and TRBJ2-4; no clear D. Deletions cut 4 bases from V and 8 bases from J, with 10 bases between. CDR1 SGHDT and CDR2 YYEEEE come from the germline V gene. The CDR3 consists of 12 residues. The chain's CDR3 is CASSGSGDIQYF. Here the CDR3 DNA reads TGTGCCAGCAGCGGCTCCGGTGACATTCAGTACTTC.